These 8 T cell receptor beta chains came from one sample sequenced in a study of CD8+CD57+ T cells in acquired aplastic anemia (dated by TCRdb to 2016 to 2019). Patients chosen for sequencing had shown expansion of CD8+CD57+ cells by flow cytometry. The instrument was an Illumina HiSeq 2000. Genomic DNA was used as template for profiling of TCR beta VDJ combinations and CDR3 sequences. TCRdb passed the public sequencing reads through fastp at Q25 and MiXCR, retaining productive beta sequences. Every entry covers one CDR3 protein and lists the most common genes and DNA from its rows. For this sample the table gives around 170,000 distinct CDR3 sequences, of which 48% were detected only once. The top ten hold around 8.8% of the sample. Sequenced sample: sorted CD4+, CD8+, or CD8+CD57+ T cells (not recorded which) from PBMCs. Receptor source: a human donor with aplastic anemia.

In this sample, this clonotype turned up once. This chain links TRBV12-3 or TRBV12-4 with TRBJ1-2, with D maybe TRBD1 (6 bases). CDR3 length: 13 residues. Trimming cost V 5 bases and J 8 bases, with 15 bases left between them. In DNA, the CDR3 is TGTGCCAGCAGTCTCATTACAGGGAGCGGCTACACCTTC. It encodes CASSLITGSGYTF.

J is TRBJ2-1 and V is TRBV29-1, with 10 bases matching TRBD1. V was pared by 7 bases and J by 4 bases, with 7 bases of the junction left unmatched. The germline V gene encodes CDR1 SQVTM and CDR2 ANQGSEA. This CDR3 region has 14 residues. CDR3 sequence reads: CSARQGARYNEQFF. DNA of the CDR3: TGCAGCGCCCGACAGGGGGCGCGGTACAATGAGCAGTTCTTC.

This clonotype occurred many times. J is TRBJ2-3 and V is TRBV6-1, with 7 bases that match TRBD1. This CDR3 comprises 14 residues. CDR1 and CDR2 from the germline V gene are MNHNS and SASEGT. V shed 6 bases and J 6 bases; nucleotides not matched to a gene: 9. The DNA of the CDR3 is TGTGCCAGCAGCTTGACAGGGCCCGGCGATACGCAGTATTTT. It encodes CASSLTGPGDTQYF.

This clonotype has only a few counts. The chain joins TRBV25-1 to TRBJ2-1, with 13 bases aligning to TRBD2. Trimming at V came to 6 bases and at J to 2 bases, leaving 19 bases not matched to a gene. The CDR3 consists of 21 residues. CDR1 and CDR2 from the germline V gene are MGHDK and SYGVNS. DNA of the CDR3: TGTGCCAGCAGCCTAATTAGGACTAGCGGGAGTATTGCCCCGGCCTACAATGAGCAGTTCTTC. Amino acid sequence: CASSLIRTSGSIAPAYNEQFF.

The J gene is TRBJ2-1, the V gene TRBV2, with 12 bases identical to TRBD2. The V segment lost 11 bases and the J segment 4 bases; nucleotides outside the gene matches: 9. Germline V CDR1 and CDR2: SNHLY, FYNNEI. This CDR3 contains 15 residues. The chain's CDR3 is CAGTRLAGAYNEQFF. CDR3 bases: TGTGCCGGCACCCGACTAGCGGGGGCATACAATGAGCAGTTCTTC.

This clonotype has only a few counts. A much more abundant neighbour one base away suggests this may be a read error. The chain is built from TRBV11-2 and TRBJ1-3; D not resolved. The CDR3 runs to 16 residues. CDR1 SGHAT and CDR2 FQNNGV come from the germline V gene. CDR3 coding DNA: TGTGCCAGCAGCTTAGGGTCAACTATAGGTGGAAACACCATACATTTT. Amino acid sequence: CASSLGSTIGGNTIHF.

On this clonotype itself: This clone may be a read error of a much larger clone one base away. This rearrangement joins TRBV2 to TRBJ2-7, with D unresolved. There are 15 residues in the CDR3. Germline CDR1 reads SNHLY; CDR2 reads FYNNEI. Trimming took off 6 bases at V and 2 bases at J, with 17 bases between the two ends. Written as DNA, the CDR3 is TGTGCCAGCAGCTTCGATTTCTTGAGACCCTACGAGCAGTACTTC. This gives the protein CASSFDFLRPYEQYF.

The chain carries TRBV10-3 and TRBJ2-2; 7 bases map to TRBD2. V was clipped by 10 bases and J by 3 bases; unmatched bases: 5. The length of the CDR3 is 13 residues. Germline lookup yields CDR1 ENHRY and CDR2 SYGVKD. The CDR3 reads CASMTSYTGELFF. The CDR3 coding sequence is TGTGCCAGCATGACTAGCTACACCGGGGAGCTGTTTTTT.